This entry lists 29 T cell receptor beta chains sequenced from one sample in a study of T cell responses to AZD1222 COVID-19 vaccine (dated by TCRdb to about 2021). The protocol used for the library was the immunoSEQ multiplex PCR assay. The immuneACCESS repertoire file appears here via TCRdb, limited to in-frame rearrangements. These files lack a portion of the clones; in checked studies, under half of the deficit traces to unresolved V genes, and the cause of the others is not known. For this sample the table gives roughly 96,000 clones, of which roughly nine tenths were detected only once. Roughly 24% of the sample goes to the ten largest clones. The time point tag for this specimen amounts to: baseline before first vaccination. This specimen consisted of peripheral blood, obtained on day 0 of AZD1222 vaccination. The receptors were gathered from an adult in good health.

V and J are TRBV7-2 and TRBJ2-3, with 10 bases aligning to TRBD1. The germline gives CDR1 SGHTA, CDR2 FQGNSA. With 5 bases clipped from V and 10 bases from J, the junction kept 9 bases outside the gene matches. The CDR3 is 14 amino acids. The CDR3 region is CASSPGQGTQAQYF. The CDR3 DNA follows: TGTGCCAGCAGCCCGGGACAGGGGACTCAAGCGCAGTATTTT.

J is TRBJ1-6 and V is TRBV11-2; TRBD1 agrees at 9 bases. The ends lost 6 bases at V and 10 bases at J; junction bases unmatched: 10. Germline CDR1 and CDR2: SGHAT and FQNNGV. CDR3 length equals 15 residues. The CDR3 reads CASRPRTGVNSPLHF. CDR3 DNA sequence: TGTGCCAGCAGACCTCGGACAGGGGTTAACTCACCCCTCCACTTT.

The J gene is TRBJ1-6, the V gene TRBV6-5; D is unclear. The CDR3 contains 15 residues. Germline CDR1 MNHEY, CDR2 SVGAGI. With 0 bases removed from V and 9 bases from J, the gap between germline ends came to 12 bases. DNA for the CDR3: TGTGCCAGCAGTTACTCGAAAGGGAGGTCTTCACCCCTCCACTTT. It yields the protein CASSYSKGRSSPLHF.

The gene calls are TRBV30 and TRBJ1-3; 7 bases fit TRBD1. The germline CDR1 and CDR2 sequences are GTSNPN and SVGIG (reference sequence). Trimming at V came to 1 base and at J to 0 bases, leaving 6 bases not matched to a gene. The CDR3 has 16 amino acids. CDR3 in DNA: TGTGCCTGGAGTGCCAGGGGGTCGCTCTCTGGAAACACCATATATTTT. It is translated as CAWSARGSLSGNTIYF.

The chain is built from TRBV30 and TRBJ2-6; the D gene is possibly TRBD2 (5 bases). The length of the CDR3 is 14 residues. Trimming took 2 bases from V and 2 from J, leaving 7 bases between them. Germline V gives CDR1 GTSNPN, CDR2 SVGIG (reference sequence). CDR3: CAWSLRAGANVLTF. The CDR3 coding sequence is TGTGCCTGGAGTTTGAGGGCTGGGGCCAACGTCCTGACTTTC.

The CDR3 protein is CASSFSTALLYEQYF. The CDR3 DNA follows: TGTGCCAGCAGCTTCTCAACAGCGCTCCTCTACGAGCAGTACTTC. The rearrangement uses TRBV13 and TRBJ2-7; the D is unclear. The CDR3 runs to 15 residues. Trimming shortened V by 3 bases and J by 3 bases, and 15 bases separated the two germline ends. CDR1 and CDR2 (germline): PRHDT, FYEKMQ (reference sequence). Full variable domain (remainder filled in from reference TRBV13 and TRBJ2-7): AAGVIQSPRHLIKEKRETATLKCYPIPRHDTVYWYQQGPGQDPQFLISFYEKMQSDKGSIPDRFSAQQFSDYHSELNMSSLELGDSALYFCASSFSTALLYEQYFGPGTRLTVT.

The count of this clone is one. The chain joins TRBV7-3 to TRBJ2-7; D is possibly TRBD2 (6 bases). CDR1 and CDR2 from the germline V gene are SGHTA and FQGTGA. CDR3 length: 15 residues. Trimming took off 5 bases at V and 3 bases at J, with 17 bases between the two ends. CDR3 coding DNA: TGTGCCAGCAGCGCCCGCCTCGGGAGCGGCTACGAGCAGTACTTC. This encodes CASSARLGSGYEQYF.

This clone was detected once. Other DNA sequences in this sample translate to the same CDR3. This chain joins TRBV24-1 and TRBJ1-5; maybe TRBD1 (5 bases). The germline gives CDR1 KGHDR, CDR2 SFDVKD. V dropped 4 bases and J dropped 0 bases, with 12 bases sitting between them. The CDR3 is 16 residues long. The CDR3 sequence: CATSDSGRSSNQPQHF. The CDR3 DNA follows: TGTGCCACCAGTGACTCGGGACGGAGTAGCAATCAGCCCCAGCATTTT.

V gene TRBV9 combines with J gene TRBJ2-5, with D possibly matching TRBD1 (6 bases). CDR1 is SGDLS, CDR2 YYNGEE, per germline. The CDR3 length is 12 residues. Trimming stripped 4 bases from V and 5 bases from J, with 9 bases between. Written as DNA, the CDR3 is TGTGCCAGCAGCCAGGGGAGTGAGACCCAGTACTTC. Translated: CASSQGSETQYF.

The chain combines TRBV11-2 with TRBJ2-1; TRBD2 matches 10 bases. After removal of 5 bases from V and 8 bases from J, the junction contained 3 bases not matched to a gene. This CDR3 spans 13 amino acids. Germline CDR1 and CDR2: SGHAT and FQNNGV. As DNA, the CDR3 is TGTGCCAGCAGCCCTAGCGGGAGACATGAGCAGTTCTTC. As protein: CASSPSGRHEQFF.

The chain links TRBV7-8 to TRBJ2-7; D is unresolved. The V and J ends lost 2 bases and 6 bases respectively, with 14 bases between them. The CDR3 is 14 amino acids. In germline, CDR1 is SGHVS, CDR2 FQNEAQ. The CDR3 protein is CASSLTARVGEQYF. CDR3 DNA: TGTGCCAGCAGCTTAACAGCGAGAGTGGGCGAGCAGTACTTC.

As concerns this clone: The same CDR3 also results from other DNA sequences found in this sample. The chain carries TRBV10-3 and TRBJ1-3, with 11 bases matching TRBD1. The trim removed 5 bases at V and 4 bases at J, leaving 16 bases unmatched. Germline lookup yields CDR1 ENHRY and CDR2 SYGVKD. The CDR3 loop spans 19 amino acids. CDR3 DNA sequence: TGTGCCATCAGTAAGGCCGGGACAGGGGGTAAAGTATCCGGAAACACCATATATTTT. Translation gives CAISKAGTGGKVSGNTIYF.

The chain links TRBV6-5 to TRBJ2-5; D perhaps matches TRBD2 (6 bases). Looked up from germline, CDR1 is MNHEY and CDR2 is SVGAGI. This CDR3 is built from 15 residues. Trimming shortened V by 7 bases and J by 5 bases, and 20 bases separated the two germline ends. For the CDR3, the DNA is TGTGCCAGCAAGACCAACCGGGACTCAATTGAGACCCAGTACTTC. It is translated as CASKTNRDSIETQYF.

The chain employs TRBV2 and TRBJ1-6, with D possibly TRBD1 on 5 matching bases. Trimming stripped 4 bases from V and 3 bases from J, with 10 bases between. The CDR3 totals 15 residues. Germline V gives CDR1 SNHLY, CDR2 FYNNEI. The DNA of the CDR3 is TGTGCCAGCAGTGGGGGCAGGGACTATAATTCACCCCTCCACTTT. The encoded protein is CASSGGRDYNSPLHF.

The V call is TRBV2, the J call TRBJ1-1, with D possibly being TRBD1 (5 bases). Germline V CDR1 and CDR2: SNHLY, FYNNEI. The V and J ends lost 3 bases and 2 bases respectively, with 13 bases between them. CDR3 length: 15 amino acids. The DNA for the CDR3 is TGTGCCAGCAGTGAGGGACTTGTGGGAAACACTGAAGCTTTCTTT. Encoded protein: CASSEGLVGNTEAFF.

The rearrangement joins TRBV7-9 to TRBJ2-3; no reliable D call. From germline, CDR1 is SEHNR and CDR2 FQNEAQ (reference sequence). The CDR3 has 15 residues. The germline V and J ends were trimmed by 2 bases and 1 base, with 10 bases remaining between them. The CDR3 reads CASSLQAVGTDTQYF. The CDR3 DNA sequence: TGTGCCAGCAGCTTACAGGCTGTAGGCACAGATACGCAGTATTTT.

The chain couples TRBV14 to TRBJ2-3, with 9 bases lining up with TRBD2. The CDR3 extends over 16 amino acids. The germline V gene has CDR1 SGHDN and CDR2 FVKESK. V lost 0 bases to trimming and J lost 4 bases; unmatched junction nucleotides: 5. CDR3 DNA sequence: TGTGCCAGCAGCCAAGATCTCGGCGGGAGGGCAGATACGCAGTATTTT. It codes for CASSQDLGGRADTQYF.

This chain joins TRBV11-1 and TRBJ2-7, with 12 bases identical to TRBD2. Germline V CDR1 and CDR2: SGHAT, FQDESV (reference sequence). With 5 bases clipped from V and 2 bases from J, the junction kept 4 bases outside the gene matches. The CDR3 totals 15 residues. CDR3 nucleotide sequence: TGTGCCAGCAGCCTGGGACTAGCGGGCGCCTACGAGCAGTACTTC. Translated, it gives CASSLGLAGAYEQYF.

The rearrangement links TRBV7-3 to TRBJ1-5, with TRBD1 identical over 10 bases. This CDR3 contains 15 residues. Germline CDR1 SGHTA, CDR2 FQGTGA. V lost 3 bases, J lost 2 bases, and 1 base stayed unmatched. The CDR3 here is CASSLGTGGNQPQHF. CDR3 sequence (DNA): TGTGCCAGCAGCTTGGGGACAGGGGGCAATCAGCCCCAGCATTTT.

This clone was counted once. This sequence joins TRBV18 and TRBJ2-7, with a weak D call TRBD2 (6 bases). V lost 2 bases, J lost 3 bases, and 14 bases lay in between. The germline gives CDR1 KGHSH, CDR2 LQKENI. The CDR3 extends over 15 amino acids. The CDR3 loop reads CASSPGEDSHYEQYF. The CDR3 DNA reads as TGTGCCAGCTCACCAGGGGAGGATAGCCACTACGAGCAGTACTTC.

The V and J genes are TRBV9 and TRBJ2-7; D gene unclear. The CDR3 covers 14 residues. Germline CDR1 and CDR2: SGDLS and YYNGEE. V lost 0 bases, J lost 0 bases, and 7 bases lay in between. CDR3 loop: CASSVGSSSYEQYF. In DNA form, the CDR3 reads TGTGCCAGCAGCGTAGGCAGTAGCTCCTACGAGCAGTACTTC.

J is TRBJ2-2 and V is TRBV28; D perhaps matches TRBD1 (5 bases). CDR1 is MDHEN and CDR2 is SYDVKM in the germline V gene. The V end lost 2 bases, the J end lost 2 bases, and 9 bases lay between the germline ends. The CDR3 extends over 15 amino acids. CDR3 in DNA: TGTGCCAGCAGTTTACAGGACATCAACACCGGGGAGCTGTTTTTT. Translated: CASSLQDINTGELFF. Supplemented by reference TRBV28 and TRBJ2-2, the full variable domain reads DVKVTQSSRYLVKRTGEKVFLECVQDMDHENMFWYRQDPGLGLRLIYFSYDVKMKEKGDIPEGYSVSREKKERFSLILESASTNQTSMYLCASSLQDINTGELFFGEGSRLTVL.

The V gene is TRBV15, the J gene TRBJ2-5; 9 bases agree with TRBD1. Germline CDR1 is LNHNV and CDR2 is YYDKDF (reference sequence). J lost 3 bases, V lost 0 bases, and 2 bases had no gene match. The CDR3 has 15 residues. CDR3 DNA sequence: TGTGCCACCAGCAGAGACGGGACAGGGAAAGAGACCCAGTACTTC. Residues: CATSRDGTGKETQYF.

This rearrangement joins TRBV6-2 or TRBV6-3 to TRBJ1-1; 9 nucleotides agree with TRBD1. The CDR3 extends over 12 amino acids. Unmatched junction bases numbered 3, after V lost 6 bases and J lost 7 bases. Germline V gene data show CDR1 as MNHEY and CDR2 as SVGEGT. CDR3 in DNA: TGTGCCAGCAGCCGGGACAGGGTTGAAGCTTTCTTT. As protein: CASSRDRVEAFF.

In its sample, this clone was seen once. CDR3 sequence: CASSLRLAGEHNEQFF. The CDR3 bases are TGTGCCAGCAGTTTAAGGCTAGCGGGAGAGCACAATGAGCAGTTCTTC. The chain has TRBV27 and TRBJ2-1; 10 nucleotides line up with TRBD2. The CDR3 contains 16 residues. The germline gives CDR1 MNHEY, CDR2 SMNVEV (reference sequence). With V trimmed by 2 bases and J by 5 bases, 6 bases remained unmatched.

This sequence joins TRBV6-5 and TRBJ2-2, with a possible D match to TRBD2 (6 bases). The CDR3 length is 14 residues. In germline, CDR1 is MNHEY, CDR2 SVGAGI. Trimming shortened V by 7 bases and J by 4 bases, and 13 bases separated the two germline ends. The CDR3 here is CASTAGKSTGELFF. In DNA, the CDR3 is TGTGCCAGCACCGCGGGGAAGAGCACCGGGGAGCTGTTTTTT.

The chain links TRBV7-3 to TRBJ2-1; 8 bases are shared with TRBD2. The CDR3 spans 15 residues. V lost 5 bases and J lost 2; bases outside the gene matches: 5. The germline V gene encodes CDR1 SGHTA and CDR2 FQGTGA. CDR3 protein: CASSRRGGPYNEQFF. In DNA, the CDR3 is TGTGCCAGCAGCCGACGGGGGGGACCCTACAATGAGCAGTTCTTC.

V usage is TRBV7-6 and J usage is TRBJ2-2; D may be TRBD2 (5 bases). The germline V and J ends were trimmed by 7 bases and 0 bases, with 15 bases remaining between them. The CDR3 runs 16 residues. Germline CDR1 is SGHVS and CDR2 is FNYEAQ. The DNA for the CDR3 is TGTGCCAGCAACCTGGAGGCGGGCCCGAACACCGGGGAGCTGTTTTTT. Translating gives CASNLEAGPNTGELFF. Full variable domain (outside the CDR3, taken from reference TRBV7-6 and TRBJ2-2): GAGVSQSPRYKVTKRGQDVALRCDPISGHVSLYWYRQALGQGPEFLTYFNYEAQQDKSGLPNDRFSAERPEGSISTLTIQRTEQRDSAMYRCASNLEAGPNTGELFFGEGSRLTVL.

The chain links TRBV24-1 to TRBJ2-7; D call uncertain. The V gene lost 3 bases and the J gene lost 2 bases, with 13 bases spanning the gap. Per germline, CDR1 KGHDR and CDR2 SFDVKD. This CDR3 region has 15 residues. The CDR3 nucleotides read TGTGCCACCAGTGATCAGCAGGCCGGCACCTACGAGCAGTACTTC. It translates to CATSDQQAGTYEQYF.